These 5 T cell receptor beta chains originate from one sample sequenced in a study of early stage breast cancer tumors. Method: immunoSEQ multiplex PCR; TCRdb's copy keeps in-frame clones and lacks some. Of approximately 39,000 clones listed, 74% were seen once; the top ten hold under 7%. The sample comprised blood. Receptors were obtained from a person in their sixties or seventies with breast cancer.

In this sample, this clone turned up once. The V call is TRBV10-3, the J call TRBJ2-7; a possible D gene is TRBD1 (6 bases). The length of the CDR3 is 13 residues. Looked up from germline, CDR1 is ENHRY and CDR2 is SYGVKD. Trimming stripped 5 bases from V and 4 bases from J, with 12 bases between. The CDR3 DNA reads TGTGCCATCAGTTCCGGACAGTCGTACGAGCAGTACTTC. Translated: CAISSGQSYEQYF.

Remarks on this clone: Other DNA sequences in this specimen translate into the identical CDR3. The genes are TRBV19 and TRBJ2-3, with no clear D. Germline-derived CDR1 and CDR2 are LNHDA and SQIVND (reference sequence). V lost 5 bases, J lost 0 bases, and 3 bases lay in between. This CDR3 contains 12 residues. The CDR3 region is CASSPSTDTQYF. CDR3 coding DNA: TGTGCCAGTAGTCCTAGCACAGATACGCAGTATTTT.

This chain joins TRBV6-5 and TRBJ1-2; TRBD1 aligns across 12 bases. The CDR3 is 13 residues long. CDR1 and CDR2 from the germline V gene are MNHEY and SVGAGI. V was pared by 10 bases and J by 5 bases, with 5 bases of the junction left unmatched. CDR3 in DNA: TGTGCCACCGGGGACAGGGGGCTGTATGGCTACACCTTC. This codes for CATGDRGLYGYTF.

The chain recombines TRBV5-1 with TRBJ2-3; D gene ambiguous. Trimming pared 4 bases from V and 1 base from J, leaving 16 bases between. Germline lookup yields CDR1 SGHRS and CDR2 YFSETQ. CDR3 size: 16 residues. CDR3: CASSDRAASRTDTQYF. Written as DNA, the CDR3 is TGCGCCAGCAGCGACCGGGCGGCGTCCCGCACAGATACGCAGTATTTT.

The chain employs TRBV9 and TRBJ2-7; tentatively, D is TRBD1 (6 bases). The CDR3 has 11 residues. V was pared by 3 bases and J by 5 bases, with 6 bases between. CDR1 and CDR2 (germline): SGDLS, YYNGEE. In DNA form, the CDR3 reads TGTGCCAGCAGCGACAGGGACGAGCAGTACTTC. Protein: CASSDRDEQYF.